This T cell receptor beta chain was captured by sequencing in a study of somatic mutations in cytotoxic T cells in rheumatoid arthritis. Study observations and caveats: CD8+ T-cell clonality showed no significant difference between rheumatoid arthritis patients and age-matched healthy controls.

Germline CDR1 reads DFQATT; CDR2 reads SNEGSKA (reference sequence). V lost 7 bases, J lost 2 bases, and 9 bases lay in between. The CDR3 covers 11 residues. Methods used by the authors: Patient-derived CD8+ clones with a size above 1% showed rare matches to published virus-specific TCRB sequences. Here immunoSEQ multiplex PCR was the method, and the copy in TCRdb shows in-frame clones only, minus some. The V and J calls and clone size come from that table; D and trimming were worked out from the DNA. The sample gives roughly 16,000 clones, about three quarters of which show up once; roughly 4.4% is in the top ten. This clone is a singleton in its sample. Its antigen is still unknown.

This clonotype was obtained from an adult with rheumatoid arthritis. This rearrangement joins TRBV20-1 to TRBJ2-7, with a possible D match to TRBD2 (6 bases). The specimen was CD8+ T cells sorted from blood. The CDR3: CSEAGTYEQYF. CDR3 coding DNA: TGCAGTGAGGCGGGAACCTACGAGCAGTACTTC.